These 24 T cell receptor beta chains were sequenced from one sample in a study of blood T cells in healthy people across ages (dated by TCRdb to the mid-2010s). Receptor amplification or capture employed 5' RACE. The second PCR ran for roughly 7 to 12 cycles and used a J-beta primer mix along with a sample-barcoded 5' primer. TCRdb handled the public reads itself, with Q25 trimming in fastp and clone calling in MiXCR, and kept productive beta chains. For every CDR3 protein sequence, its rows merge into one entry that carries the most common genes and DNA. This sample comprises fewer than 2,000,000 distinct CDR3 sequences, about 39% of them detected only once. The ten largest account for approximately 22% of the sample. The sample taken for sequencing was blood. These receptors were taken from a human donor in good health.

This clonotype was picked up a small number of times. This chain links TRBV28 with TRBJ2-7; TRBD1 matches 9 bases. Germline V gives CDR1 MDHEN, CDR2 SYDVKM. J was trimmed by 4 bases and V by 6 bases; bases with no gene match: 10. The CDR3 loop spans 15 amino acids. This CDR3 reads CASSPGTGTPYEQYF. CDR3 nucleotides: TGTGCCAGCAGCCCCGGGACAGGGACCCCATACGAGCAGTACTTC.

The CDR3 is CASSPGLIGYTF. The CDR3 coding sequence is TGTGCCAGCAGTCCGGGGCTTATCGGCTACACCTTC. The chain carries TRBV12-3 or TRBV12-4 and TRBJ1-2, with a possible D match to TRBD1 (5 bases). V was clipped by 5 bases and J by 8 bases, with 12 bases between them. The CDR3 has 12 residues.

This clonotype was detected only a few times. The chain recombines TRBV9 with TRBJ1-2, with 11 bases identical to TRBD1. The germline gives CDR1 SGDLS, CDR2 YYNGEE. After removal of 3 bases from V and 4 bases from J, the junction contained 8 bases not matched to a gene. CDR3 length equals 16 residues. The CDR3 DNA is TGTGCCAGCAGCGAGTTGGGACAGGGGGTCGCCTATGGCTACACCTTC. Amino acids: CASSELGQGVAYGYTF.

This clonotype was detected only a few times. The J gene is TRBJ2-3, the V gene TRBV4-3; D unclear. Deletions cut 0 bases from V and 6 bases from J, with 10 bases between. The germline V gene encodes CDR1 LGHNA and CDR2 YSLEER. The CDR3 totals 14 residues. The CDR3 bases are TGCGCCAGCAGCCAAGATCTTAAGGTGGATACGCAGTATTTT. This sequence encodes CASSQDLKVDTQYF.

In this sample, this clonotype turned up a few times. V gene TRBV11-2 combines with J gene TRBJ2-7; D uncertain. Trimming took off 5 bases at V and 2 bases at J, with 10 bases between the two ends. CDR1 and CDR2 (germline): SGHAT, FQNNGV. CDR3 length: 13 residues. The CDR3 reads CASSISPTYEQYF. DNA for the CDR3: TGTGCCAGCAGCATCAGTCCAACCTACGAGCAGTACTTC.

This clonotype was observed at least ten times. The chain has TRBV6-1 and TRBJ2-1; the match to TRBD2 covers 9 bases. The CDR3 is 17 amino acids. Germline CDR1 and CDR2: MNHNS and SASEGT. Germline trimming cut 0 bases from V and 8 bases from J; bases unmatched to any gene: 11. The DNA for the CDR3 is TGTGCCAGCAGTGAAGCGGGACTAGCCACAATGGGCTATGAGCAGTTCTTC. Its protein product is CASSEAGLATMGYEQFF.

The rearrangement links TRBV6-2 or TRBV6-3 to TRBJ1-5, with 9 nucleotides matching TRBD1. The CDR3 sequence is 14 residues long. Germline V gene lookup returns CDR1 MNHEY and CDR2 SVGEGT. After removal of 6 bases from V and 6 bases from J, the junction contained 6 bases not matched to a gene. CDR3 protein: CASSTGGAGQPQHF. The CDR3 DNA reads as TGTGCCAGCAGCACAGGGGGCGCAGGTCAGCCCCAGCATTTT.

This sequence joins TRBV11-3 and TRBJ2-1; TRBD2 matches at 12 bases. Germline CDR1 reads SGHNT; CDR2 reads YENEEA. The ends lost 6 bases at V and 5 bases at J; junction bases unmatched: 5. This CDR3 region has 15 residues. The CDR3 region has the DNA TGTGCCAGCAGTCCACTAGCGGGGGGCGACAATGAGCAGTTCTTC. Amino acids: CASSPLAGGDNEQFF.

The chain joins TRBV5-1 to TRBJ2-5; TRBD1 might be the D (6 bases). The V gene's germline CDR1 is SGHRS and CDR2 YFSETQ. Trimming pared 3 bases from V and 2 bases from J, leaving 11 bases between. The CDR3 contains 14 residues. The CDR3 sequence is CASSSQGSQETQYF. The CDR3 nucleotides read TGCGCCAGCAGCTCTCAGGGGAGTCAAGAGACCCAGTACTTC. Using reference TRBV5-1 and TRBJ2-5 for the parts outside the CDR3, the full variable domain is KAGVTQTPRYLIKTRGQQVTLSCSPISGHRSVSWYQQTPGQGLQFLFEYFSETQRNKGNFPGRFSGRQFSNSRSEMNVSTLELGDSALYLCASSSQGSQETQYFGPGTRLLVL.

Note on this clonotype: The junction differs from germline at one of its ends, possibly a read error. The genes are TRBV7-9 and TRBJ2-2, with TRBD1 identical over 9 bases. Germline V gene sequence: CDR1 SEHNR, CDR2 FQNEAQ (reference sequence). The CDR3 sequence is 16 residues long. The CDR3 loop reads CACSSRQGANTGELFF. The CDR3 region has the DNA TGTGCCTGCAGCTCTAGACAGGGGGCGAACACCGGGGAGCTGTTTTTT.

At least ten counts were recorded for this clonotype. V is TRBV10-3 and J is TRBJ2-7; D is perhaps TRBD2 (5 bases). The CDR3 covers 13 residues. Trimming removed 8 bases at V and 0 bases at J, with 11 bases between. The V gene's germline CDR1 is ENHRY and CDR2 SYGVKD. The CDR3 is CAISGESSYEQYF. Written as DNA, the CDR3 is TGTGCCATCTCCGGGGAGAGCTCCTACGAGCAGTACTTC.

The chain's CDR3 is CASRSQGVGYEQFF. CDR3 bases: TGCGCCAGCAGATCCCAGGGAGTAGGGTATGAGCAGTTCTTC. The chain has TRBV5-1 and TRBJ2-1, with D perhaps being TRBD1 or TRBD2 (5 bases each). Germline CDR1 SGHRS, CDR2 YFSETQ. Deletions cut 5 bases from V and 8 bases from J, with 17 bases between. CDR3 length equals 14 residues.

This clonotype was observed at least ten times. The rearrangement links TRBV7-6 to TRBJ2-3; 7 bases align to TRBD1. The CDR3 covers 17 residues. Unmatched junction bases numbered 6, after V lost 0 bases and J lost 0 bases. Germline-derived CDR1 and CDR2 are SGHVS and FNYEAQ. CDR3 bases: TGTGCCAGCAGCTTAGCCTTCGAACAGGGGAGCACAGATACGCAGTATTTT. The encoded protein is CASSLAFEQGSTDTQYF.

This sequence joins TRBV5-1 and TRBJ2-7; D is perhaps TRBD2 (5 bases). The CDR3 has 14 residues. Looked up from germline, CDR1 is SGHRS and CDR2 is YFSETQ. Trimming removed 0 bases from V and 2 bases from J, with 9 bases in between. CDR3 sequence (DNA): TGCGCCAGCAGCTTGGAGCGGAATACCTACGAGCAGTACTTC. It encodes CASSLERNTYEQYF.

Note on this clonotype: Germline is not matched at one junction end, which may reflect a read error. The chain has TRBV11-1 and TRBJ1-4, with no clear D. This CDR3 is 16 amino acids long. Germline V gene data show CDR1 as SGHAT and CDR2 as FQDESV (reference sequence). In DNA, the CDR3 is TGTGCCAACAGCCTGGACGGGGATGCAACTAATGAAAAACTGTTTTTT. Translation: CANSLDGDATNEKLFF. Supplemented by reference TRBV11-1 and TRBJ1-4, the full variable domain reads EAEVAQSPRYKITEKSQAVAFWCDPISGHATLYWYRQILGQGPELLVQFQDESVVDDSQLPKDRFSAERLKGVDSTLKIQPAELGDSAMYLCANSLDGDATNEKLFFGSGTQLSVL.

V gene TRBV20-1 combines with J gene TRBJ2-7; 8 bases are shared with TRBD1. With V trimmed by 4 bases and J by 1 base, 6 bases remained unmatched. The CDR3 is 14 amino acids. CDR1 and CDR2 from the germline V gene are DFQATT and SNEGSKA (reference sequence). CDR3 amino acids: CSANDRDRSYEQYF. CDR3 DNA sequence: TGCAGTGCTAATGACCGGGACAGGTCCTACGAGCAGTACTTC.

The gene calls are TRBV12-3 or TRBV12-4 and TRBJ2-7; TRBD1 agrees at 9 bases. The CDR3 extends over 14 amino acids. Trimming cost V 11 bases and J 4 bases; bases outside gene matches: 12. CDR3 in DNA: TGTGCCGGCCAGGGACAGGGTAACTTGTACGAGCAGTACTTC. It encodes CAGQGQGNLYEQYF.

This clonotype was picked up a small number of times. The chain employs TRBV20-1 and TRBJ2-5, with 8 bases fitting TRBD1. From germline, CDR1 is DFQATT and CDR2 SNEGSKA (reference sequence). Germline trimming cut 2 bases from V and 2 bases from J; bases unmatched to any gene: 7. This CDR3 comprises 15 residues. CDR3 amino acids: CSARPGQGTQETQYF. CDR3 nucleotide sequence: TGCAGTGCTAGACCTGGACAGGGAACACAAGAGACCCAGTACTTC.

This clonotype has at least ten counts. The V call is TRBV5-5, the J call TRBJ2-1, with TRBD1 matching over 7 bases. CDR1 and CDR2 from the germline V gene are SGHKS and YYEKEE (reference sequence). V dropped 2 bases and J dropped 6; count of bases not matched to a gene: 5. The CDR3 is 14 amino acids. In nucleotides, the CDR3 is TGTGCCAGCAGCTTCCCCGGGACAGTCAATGAGCAGTTCTTC. This gives the protein CASSFPGTVNEQFF.

The V call is TRBV29-1, the J call TRBJ2-4; possibly TRBD1 for D (5 bases). The DNA end is more similar to TRBJ2-7, so the J call may be wrong. This CDR3 region has 13 residues. In germline, CDR1 is SQVTM, CDR2 ANQGSEA. CDR3 amino acids: CSADAGQGYEQYF. The CDR3 DNA is TGCAGCGCTGATGCTGGGCAGGGCTACGAGCAGTACTTC.

The chain uses TRBV6-1 and TRBJ1-4, with no clear D. The length of the CDR3 is 15 residues. Germline V gives CDR1 MNHNS, CDR2 SASEGT. Deletions cut 3 bases from V and 0 bases from J, with 8 bases between. CDR3 DNA sequence: TGTGCCAGCAGTGAGTCGTGGGCAACTAATGAAAAACTGTTTTTT. Translating gives CASSESWATNEKLFF.

This clonotype has only a few counts. This may arise from a read error, as a much more abundant clone is one base away. The chain combines TRBV29-1 with TRBJ2-4, with a possible D match to TRBD1 (6 bases). The DNA end lines up better with TRBJ2-7; the J call may be wrong. This CDR3 is 12 amino acids long. CDR1 and CDR2 from the germline V gene are SQVTM and ANQGSEA. DNA for the CDR3: TGCAGCGTTCAGGGGTTCTCCTACGAGCAGTACTTC. It translates to CSVQGFSYEQYF.

This chain uses TRBV7-9 with TRBJ2-5; no clear D gene. The J call may be faulty, since TRBJ2-7 better matches the DNA end. This CDR3 has 14 amino acids. CDR1 is SEHNR, CDR2 FQNEAQ, per germline (reference sequence). For the CDR3, the DNA is TGTGCCAGCAGCCAGACGGACGGGCCCTACGAGCAGTACTTC. Translation: CASSQTDGPYEQYF.

The chain carries TRBV25-1 and TRBJ2-1; TRBD2 matches at 8 bases. From germline, CDR1 is MGHDK and CDR2 SYGVNS. The CDR3 is 15 amino acids. With 0 bases clipped from V and 3 bases from J, the junction kept 1 base outside the gene matches. The CDR3 coding sequence is TGTGCCAGCAGTGAATATCGGGGGGGCTACAATGAGCAGTTCTTC. Translating it yields CASSEYRGGYNEQFF.